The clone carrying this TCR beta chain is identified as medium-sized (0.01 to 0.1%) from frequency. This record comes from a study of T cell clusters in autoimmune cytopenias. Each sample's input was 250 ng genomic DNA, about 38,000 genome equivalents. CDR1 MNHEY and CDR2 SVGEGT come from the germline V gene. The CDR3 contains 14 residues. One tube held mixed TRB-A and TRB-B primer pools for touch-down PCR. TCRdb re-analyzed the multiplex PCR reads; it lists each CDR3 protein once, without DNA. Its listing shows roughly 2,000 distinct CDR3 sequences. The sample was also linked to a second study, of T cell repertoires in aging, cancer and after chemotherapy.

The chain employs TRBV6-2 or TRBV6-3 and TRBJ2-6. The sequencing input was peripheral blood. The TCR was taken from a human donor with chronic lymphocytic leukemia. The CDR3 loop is CASSPYSGANVLTF.